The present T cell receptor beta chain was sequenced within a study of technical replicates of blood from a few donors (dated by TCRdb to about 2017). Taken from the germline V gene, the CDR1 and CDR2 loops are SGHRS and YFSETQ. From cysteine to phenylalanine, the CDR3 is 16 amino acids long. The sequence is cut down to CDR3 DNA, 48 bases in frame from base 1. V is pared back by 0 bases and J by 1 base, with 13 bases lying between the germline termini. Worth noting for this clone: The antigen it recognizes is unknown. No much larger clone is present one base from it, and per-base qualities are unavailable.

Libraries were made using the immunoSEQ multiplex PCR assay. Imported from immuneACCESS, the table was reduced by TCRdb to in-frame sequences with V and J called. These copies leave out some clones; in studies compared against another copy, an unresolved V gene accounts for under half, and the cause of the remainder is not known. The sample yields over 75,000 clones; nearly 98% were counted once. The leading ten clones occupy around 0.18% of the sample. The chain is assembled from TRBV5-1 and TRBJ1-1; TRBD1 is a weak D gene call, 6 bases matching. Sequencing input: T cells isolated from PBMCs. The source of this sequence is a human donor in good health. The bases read TGCGCCAGCAGCTTGGGTGGTCGGGGGGCGAACACTGAAGCTTTCTTT. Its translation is CASSLGGRGANTEAFF.